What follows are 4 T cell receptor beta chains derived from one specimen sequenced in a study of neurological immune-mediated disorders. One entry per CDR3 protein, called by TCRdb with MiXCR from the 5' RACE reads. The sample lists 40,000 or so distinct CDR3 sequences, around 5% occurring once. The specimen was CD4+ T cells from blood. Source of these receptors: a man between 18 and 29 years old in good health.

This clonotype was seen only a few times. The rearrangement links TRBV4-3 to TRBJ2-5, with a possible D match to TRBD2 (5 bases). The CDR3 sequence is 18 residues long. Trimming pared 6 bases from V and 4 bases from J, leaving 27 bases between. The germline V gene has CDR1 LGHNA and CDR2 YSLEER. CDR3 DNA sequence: TGCGCCAGCAGTCCTGGGCAAGCGGTCGCGTTCGGTGGAGAGACCCAGTACTTC. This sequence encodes CASSPGQAVAFGGETQYF.

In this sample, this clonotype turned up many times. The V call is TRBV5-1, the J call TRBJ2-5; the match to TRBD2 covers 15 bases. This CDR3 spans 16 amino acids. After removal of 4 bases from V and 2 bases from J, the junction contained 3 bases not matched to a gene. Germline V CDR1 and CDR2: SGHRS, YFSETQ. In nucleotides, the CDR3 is TGCGCCAGCAGCCCGGGACTAGCGGGGGGTCAAGAGACCCAGTACTTC. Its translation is CASSPGLAGGQETQYF. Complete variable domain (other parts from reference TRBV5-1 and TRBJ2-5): KAGVTQTPRYLIKTRGQQVTLSCSPISGHRSVSWYQQTPGQGLQFLFEYFSETQRNKGNFPGRFSGRQFSNSRSEMNVSTLELGDSALYLCASSPGLAGGQETQYFGPGTRLLVL.

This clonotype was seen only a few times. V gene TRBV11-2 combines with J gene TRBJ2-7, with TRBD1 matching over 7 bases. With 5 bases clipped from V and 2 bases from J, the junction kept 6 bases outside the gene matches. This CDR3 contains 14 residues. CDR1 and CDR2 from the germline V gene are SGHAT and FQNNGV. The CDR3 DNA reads TGTGCCAGCAGCCTATGGGACAGTACCTACGAGCAGTACTTC. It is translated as CASSLWDSTYEQYF.

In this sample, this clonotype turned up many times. Written as DNA, the CDR3 is TGTGCCAGCAGCAGGGACAGTTTGTGGAGGGCCAAAAACATTCAGTACTTC. Its translation: CASSRDSLWRAKNIQYF. The rearrangement uses TRBV7-9 and TRBJ2-4; 7 nucleotides match TRBD1. Germline CDR1 SEHNR, CDR2 FQNEAQ (reference sequence). The CDR3 is made up of 17 amino acids. V dropped 5 bases and J dropped 1; count of bases not matched to a gene: 11.